This passage covers 5 T cell receptor beta chains from one sample sequenced in a study of T cell repertoires in cytomegalovirus infection. No antigen has been assigned to these receptors. A single record per CDR3 protein comes from TCRdb applying MiXCR to the reads. The table includes some 920,000 distinct CDR3 sequences, approximately 31% detected once. The specimen was cultured CD8+ T cells from PBMCs, collected from culture after CMV antigen stimulation. The receptors shown here come from a human donor in good health (CMV status not recorded). Some clones in this sample may be carry-over from other donors' samples.

V usage is TRBV7-2 and J usage is TRBJ1-2, with 9 bases lining up with TRBD1. CDR3 length: 15 residues. CDR1 and CDR2 from the germline V gene are SGHTA and FQGNSA. Unmatched junction bases numbered 8, after V lost 5 bases and J lost 4 bases. DNA for the CDR3: TGTGCCAGCAGCATAATAGGACAGGGGAGCTATGGCTACACCTTC. Protein product: CASSIIGQGSYGYTF.

As regards this clonotype: Germline and junction disagree at one end, which may indicate a read error. The chain uses TRBV28 and TRBJ1-1; 7 bases match TRBD1. The CDR3 loop spans 15 amino acids. Germline CDR1 is MDHEN and CDR2 is SYDVKM. The DNA for the CDR3 is TGTGCCAGCAGTTTCCCAGGGGGGAGGAACACTGAAGCTTTGTTT. This translates into CASSFPGGRNTEALF.

The V call is TRBV29-1, the J call TRBJ2-4; possibly TRBD1 or TRBD2 for D (6 bases each). The CDR3 has 17 amino acids. Germline-derived CDR1 and CDR2 are SQVTM and ANQGSEA. V was trimmed by 4 bases and J by 2 bases, leaving 21 bases between them. CDR3 loop: CSVAGEVAAATKNIQYF. The CDR3 DNA is TGCAGCGTTGCAGGGGAGGTGGCCGCGGCCACCAAAAACATTCAGTACTTC.

The CDR3 region is CSVEIPNYNEQFF. Here the CDR3 DNA reads TGCAGCGTTGAAATCCCAAATTACAATGAGCAGTTCTTC. This chain uses TRBV29-1 with TRBJ2-1; D ambiguous. Germline V gene data show CDR1 as SQVTM and CDR2 as ANQGSEA. The CDR3 covers 13 residues. Trimming shortened V by 2 bases and J by 4 bases, and 9 bases separated the two germline ends.

In its sample, this clonotype was seen a few times. V and J are TRBV19 and TRBJ2-7, with D unresolved. In germline, CDR1 is LNHDA, CDR2 SQIVND (reference sequence). This CDR3 is built from 13 residues. The V and J ends lost 5 bases and 1 base respectively, with 9 bases between them. The CDR3 is CASSVSTSYEQYV. The CDR3 nucleotides read TGTGCCAGTAGTGTGAGTACATCCTACGAGCAGTACGTC.